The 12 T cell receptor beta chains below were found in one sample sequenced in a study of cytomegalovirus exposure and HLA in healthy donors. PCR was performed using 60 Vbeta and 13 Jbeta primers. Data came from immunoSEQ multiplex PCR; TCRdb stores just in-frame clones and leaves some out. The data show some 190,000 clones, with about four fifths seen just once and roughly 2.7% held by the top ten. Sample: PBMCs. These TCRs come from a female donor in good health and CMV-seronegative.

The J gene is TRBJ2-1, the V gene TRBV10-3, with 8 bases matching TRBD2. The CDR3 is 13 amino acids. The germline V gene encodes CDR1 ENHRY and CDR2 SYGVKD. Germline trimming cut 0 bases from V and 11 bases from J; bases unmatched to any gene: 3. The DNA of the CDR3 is TGTGCCATCAGTGAGTCGGGACTAGTGAAGCAGTTCTTC. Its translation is CAISESGLVKQFF.

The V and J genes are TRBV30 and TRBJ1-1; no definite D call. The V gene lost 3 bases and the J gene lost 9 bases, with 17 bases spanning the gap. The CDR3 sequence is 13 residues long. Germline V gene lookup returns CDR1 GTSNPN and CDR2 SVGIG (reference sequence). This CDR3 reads CAWRPWSGRKAFF. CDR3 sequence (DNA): TGTGCCTGGAGGCCCTGGTCAGGCAGGAAAGCTTTCTTT.

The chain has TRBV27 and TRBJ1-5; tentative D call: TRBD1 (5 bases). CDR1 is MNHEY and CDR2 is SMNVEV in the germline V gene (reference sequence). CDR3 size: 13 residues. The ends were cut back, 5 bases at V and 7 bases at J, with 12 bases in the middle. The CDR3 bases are TGTGCCAGCAGTGCTACCAGGGAACAGCCCCAGCATTTT. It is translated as CASSATREQPQHF.

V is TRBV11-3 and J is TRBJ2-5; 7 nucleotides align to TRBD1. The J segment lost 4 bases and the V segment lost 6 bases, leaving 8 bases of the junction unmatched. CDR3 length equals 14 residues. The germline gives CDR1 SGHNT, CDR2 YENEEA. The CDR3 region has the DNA TGTGCCAGCAGTACAGGGGCAGGGGTAGAGACCCAGTACTTC. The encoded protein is CASSTGAGVETQYF.

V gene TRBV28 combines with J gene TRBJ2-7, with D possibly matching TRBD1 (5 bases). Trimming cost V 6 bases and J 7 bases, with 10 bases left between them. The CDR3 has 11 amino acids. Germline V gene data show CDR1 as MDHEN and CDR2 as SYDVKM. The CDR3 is CASSPQGEQYF. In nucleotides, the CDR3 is TGTGCCAGCAGCCCGCAGGGAGAGCAGTACTTC.

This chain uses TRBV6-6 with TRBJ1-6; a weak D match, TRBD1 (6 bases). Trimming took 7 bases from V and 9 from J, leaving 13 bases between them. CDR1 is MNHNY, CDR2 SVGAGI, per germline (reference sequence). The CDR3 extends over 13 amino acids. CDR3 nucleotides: TGTGCCAGCACCCTCGCAGGGGCTTCACCCCTCCACTTT. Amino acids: CASTLAGASPLHF.

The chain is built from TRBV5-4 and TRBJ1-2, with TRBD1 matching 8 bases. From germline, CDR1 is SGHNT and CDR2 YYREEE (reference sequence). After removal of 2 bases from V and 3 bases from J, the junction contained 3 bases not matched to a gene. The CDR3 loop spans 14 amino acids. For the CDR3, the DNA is TGTGCCAGCAGCTTACCGGGACAGGACTATGGCTACACCTTC. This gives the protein CASSLPGQDYGYTF.

The CDR3 DNA reads as TGTGCCAGCAGCTCTCATAAGGGGTACGCCGGGGAGCTGTTTTTT. Encoded protein: CASSSHKGYAGELFF. The V call is TRBV11-2, the J call TRBJ2-2; the D gene is possibly TRBD1 (5 bases). The CDR3 contains 15 residues. Germline V gene data show CDR1 as SGHAT and CDR2 as FQNNGV. Trimming took 4 bases from V and 6 from J, leaving 15 bases between them. Looking up the rest from reference TRBV11-2 and TRBJ2-2 gives the full variable domain: EAGVAQSPRYKIIEKRQSVAFWCNPISGHATLYWYQQILGQGPKLLIQFQNNGVVDDSQLPKDRFSAERLKGVDSTLKIQPAKLEDSAVYLCASSSHKGYAGELFFGEGSRLTVL.

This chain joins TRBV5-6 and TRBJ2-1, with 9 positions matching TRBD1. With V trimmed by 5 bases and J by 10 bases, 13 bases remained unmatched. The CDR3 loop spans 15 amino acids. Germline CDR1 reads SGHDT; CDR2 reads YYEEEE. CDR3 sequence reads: CASRRPGQGTREQFF. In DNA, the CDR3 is TGTGCCAGCAGACGGCCGGGACAGGGAACTCGGGAGCAGTTCTTC.

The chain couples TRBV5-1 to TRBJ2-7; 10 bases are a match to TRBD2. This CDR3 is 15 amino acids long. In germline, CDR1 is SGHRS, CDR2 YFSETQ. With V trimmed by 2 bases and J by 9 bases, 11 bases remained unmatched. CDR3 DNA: TGCGCCAGCAGCTTTGGCGCTAGCGGGGGCCCCGGGCAGTACTTC. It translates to CASSFGASGGPGQYF.

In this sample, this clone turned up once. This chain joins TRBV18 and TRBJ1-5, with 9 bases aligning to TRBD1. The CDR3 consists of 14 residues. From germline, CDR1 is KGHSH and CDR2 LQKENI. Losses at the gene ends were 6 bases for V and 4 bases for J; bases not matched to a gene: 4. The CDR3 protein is CASSHGQGNQPQHF. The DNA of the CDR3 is TGTGCCAGCTCCCACGGACAGGGGAATCAGCCCCAGCATTTT.

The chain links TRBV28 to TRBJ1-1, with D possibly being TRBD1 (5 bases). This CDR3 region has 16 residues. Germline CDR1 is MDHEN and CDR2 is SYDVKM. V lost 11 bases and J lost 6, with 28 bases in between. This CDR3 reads CACLELNRQRGPEAFF. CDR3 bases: TGTGCCTGTCTGGAATTAAATCGACAAAGGGGTCCTGAAGCTTTCTTT. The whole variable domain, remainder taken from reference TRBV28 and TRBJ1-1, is DVKVTQSSRYLVKRTGEKVFLECVQDMDHENMFWYRQDPGLGLRLIYFSYDVKMKEKGDIPEGYSVSREKKERFSLILESASTNQTSMYLCACLELNRQRGPEAFFGQGTRLTVV.